This TCR beta chain was retrieved from a study of naive and memory T cell subsets. The CDR3 spans 14 residues. From germline, CDR1 is MNHEY and CDR2 SVGAGI. Germline trimming cut 4 bases from V and 4 bases from J; bases unmatched to any gene: 6. EMRA cells were CD45RA+CD27-, and effector memory cells CD45RA-CD27-. Overall study findings and caveats: Over 90% of naive TCR sequences appeared only once, unlike memory subsets. Findings for naive and memory subsets could not be checked against ground truth.

Both TRBC1 and TRBC2 were covered by a beta constant-region primer of two equimolar oligonucleotides. Nested alpha and beta constant-region primers with the SP2 primer drove four PCR rounds on ligated cDNA. Each CDR3 protein is one row after TCRdb ran MiXCR on the UMI-ligation and nested PCR reads. The table records some 9,700 distinct CDR3 sequences, about 6% of them present only once. This clonotype was counted at least ten times. Its antigen is still unknown. Sample: CD4+ TEMRA cells from blood. Specified subset: effector memory re-expressing CD45RA, CD45RA+ CD27-. The TCR sequence derives from a human donor in good health. The J gene is TRBJ2-5, the V gene TRBV6-5; 7 nucleotides line up with TRBD1. CDR3 in DNA: TGTGCCAGCAGTTTTTACAGGGGACGAGAGACCCAGTACTTC. This gives the protein CASSFYRGRETQYF.